This record looks at one T cell receptor (beta chain) sequence and its context. The antigen this receptor binds is unknown. No base-level quality is on record; no much larger clone is a single base apart. In the prospective study, participants were 18 to 89 years old, resided in approximately 22 geographic areas of the United States, and were enrolled through a virtual design. In the prospective study, cohorts were assigned on the basis of participant-reported clinical history obtained from a screening survey and a study questionnaire. In the prospective study, whole blood, serum and a nasopharyngeal or oropharyngeal swab were collected from each participant by mobile phlebotomists. Over a roughly two-month period, participants in the prospective study had the option of providing additional blood draws and questionnaires. Blood samples from the prospective study were shipped frozen or at room temperature prior to DNA extraction.

At the junction V is shortened by 4 bases and J by 3 bases, with 7 bases in between. From the cysteine through the phenylalanine, the CDR3 covers 13 amino acids. Only the CDR3 part of the read is kept: 39 bases, read in frame from the first base. The germline V gene sets CDR1 to SGHAT and CDR2 to FQNNGV. This entry comes from a study of blood T cell repertoires in COVID-19 (dated by TCRdb to the early 2020s). Regarding the research as a whole: Samples covering the acute and convalescent phases of COVID-19 were provided by collaborators in the United States, Italy and Spain. The material from the prospective study consisted of cDNA or gDNA derived from T cells, B-cell-depleted T cells, or PBMCs. Deeply sampled blood TCRbeta repertoires from subjects exposed to, actively infected with, or recovered from COVID-19 were included in the dataset. The repertoires were released in a freely available public database intended as a resource for research on the immune response to SARS-CoV-2. The samples were drawn from the first 160 participants of the ongoing ImmuneRACE study and from under 1,500 subjects provided by 6 global collaborators. Nearly every sample came with metadata listing a de-identified subject ID, COVID-19 status, age in years and sex. HLA class I and class II types, where available, came from metadata supplied by the sample provider rather than from assay-based typing.

The immunoSEQ Assay, a bias-controlled multiplex PCR, was used to amplify TCRbeta CDR3 regions from genomic DNA. The study's processing was this. The number of nucleated cells in each sample was estimated by amplification of reference gene primers within the assay. Sequence reads were collapsed and filtered to measure the absolute abundance of every unique TCRbeta CDR3 rearrangement. For each sample, productive Simpson clonality was calculated by taking the square root of Simpson's diversity index across productive rearrangements. The immuneACCESS repertoire file appears here via TCRdb, limited to in-frame rearrangements. These files lack a portion of the clones; in checked studies, under half of the deficit traces to unresolved V genes, and the cause of the others is not known. V and J calls and clone size are copied from that table; D and trimming were computed from the DNA. The sample records roughly 250,000 clones, roughly 87% of which are singletons. Of the sample, about 6% is held by the ten largest clones.

What the research found in general, with its limitations: The quantity of clinical and demographic metadata differed by source and by participant and was supplied without curation.

The receptor chain draws on TRBV11-2 and TRBJ2-1; a confident D gene designation cannot be given. This receptor was identified in a woman in her 30s with acute COVID-19. The sample comprised PBMCs or T cells enriched from blood (not recorded which). The CDR3 protein is CASSSDNYNEQFF. The sequence in DNA is TGTGCCAGCAGCTCTGACAACTACAATGAGCAGTTCTTC.